This T cell receptor beta chain was captured by sequencing in a study of response to subunit inactivated influenza vaccine. A remark on this clonotype: Its antigen remains unknown.

The CDR3 runs 16 residues. Germline V gives CDR1 SGHAT, CDR2 FQNNGV. V lost 4 bases to trimming and J lost 9 bases; unmatched junction nucleotides: 13. Regarding the study as a whole: The study's authors posited that every seasonal influenza vaccination enlists few new T cells.

TCRdb processed the RT-PCR reads anew with MiXCR; each CDR3 protein has one entry. The data contain approximately 530,000 distinct CDR3 sequences, approximately 7.2% of them singletons. The J gene is TRBJ2-4, the V gene TRBV11-2; 9 nucleotides agree with TRBD1. This sequence originates from a man between 50 and 69 years old who received an inactivated influenza vaccine. The sequencing here drew on PBMCs from blood, taken around 25 months after vaccination. The CDR3 region is CASSWGQGEGFSIQYF. Written as DNA, the CDR3 is TGTGCCAGCAGCTGGGGACAGGGAGAAGGTTTTAGCATTCAGTACTTC. Filled out from reference TRBV11-2 and TRBJ2-4, the complete variable domain reads EAGVAQSPRYKIIEKRQSVAFWCNPISGHATLYWYQQILGQGPKLLIQFQNNGVVDDSQLPKDRFSAERLKGVDSTLKIQPAKLEDSAVYLCASSWGQGEGFSIQYFGAGTRLSVL.